This T cell receptor (beta chain) derives from a study of cytomegalovirus exposure and HLA in healthy donors. Study as a whole: HLA-typed donors were the source of 83 million or so unique TCRs held in an early data release. In terms of ancestry, the Caucasian-associated cluster contained about four fifths of the approximately 380 genotyped donors.

Study-level results: 87-base-pair reads could not separate some V segments, including TRBV6-2 and TRBV6-3. Later work showed greater clonal expansion in HLA-associated TCR beta chains than in equally common others.

This CDR3 has 15 amino acids. Germline CDR1 is MNHEY and CDR2 is SVGAGI. V gave up 0 bases and J gave up 3 bases, with 11 bases separating them. In regard to this clone: What it recognizes is unknown.

PCR involved 60 Vbeta and 13 Jbeta primers. Here immunoSEQ multiplex PCR was the method, and the copy in TCRdb shows in-frame clones only, minus some. The sample lists approximately 110,000 clones; roughly 70% were seen once. This receptor was obtained from a man aged 40-49 years in good health and CMV-seropositive. Material: PBMCs. V usage is TRBV6-5 and J usage is TRBJ2-5; no definite D call. The CDR3 reads CASSYSFSWEETQYF. The CDR3 DNA is TGTGCCAGCAGTTACTCATTTAGCTGGGAAGAGACCCAGTACTTC.